Given below is one T cell receptor beta chain in context. It has no known antigen specificity. Base qualities are not provided; no much larger clone lies one nucleotide away. TCR CDR3 regions were amplified from genomic DNA by multiplex PCR using the deep immunoSEQ assay. Genomic DNA extracted from each cell subset was distributed evenly over all wells of several immunoSEQ 96-well plates, and each plate served as one replicate. For sorted subsets, about 210 ng of genomic DNA, equivalent to around 31,000 T cell genomes, went into each replicate PCR. Purified libraries were measured with a Qubit 3.0 fluorometer, size-checked on a Bioanalyzer 2100, and measured again with the KAPA Library Quantification kit. Every immunoSEQ 96-well plate was sequenced on a separate single-read 150-cycle Illumina NextSeq 550 flow cell. The original pipeline was this. The immunoSEQ output contained only junctional sequences without quality scores, so filtering could not match that applied to full-length reads. To assign V/J genes and CDR3, sequences were annotated against IMGT germline references using PyIR, a Python wrapper for IgBLAST v1.9. Reads were removed for weak V/J assignments (E-value above 1e-6), missing CDR3, stop codons, out-of-frame junctions, or ambiguous translated residues. V3J clonotypes were defined by identical inferred V gene, J gene, and CDR3 amino acid sequence. To compute the percentage overlap between repertoires, the number of shared unique clonotypes was divided by the size of the smaller repertoire. Three approaches were used to assess repertoire richness: RTK rarefaction, the Chao1 estimator, and Recon v2.1 estimates of unobserved clonotypes. Generation probabilities for all TCRbeta clonotypes obtained by the gDNA method from a handful of donors were computed using OLGA. TCRdb carries this immuneACCESS record with in-frame sequences only. Its versions omit some clonotypes, under half of them owing to an unresolved V gene in the studies checked, with the rest unexplained. For V, J and clone size, that table is used; D and trimming come from the DNA. For this sample the table gives about 580,000 clones, of which more than 95% were detected only once. The ten biggest clones cover 0.3% of the sample.

Relative to germline, V is 3 bases shorter and J is 3 bases shorter, with 9 bases between their ends. From its cysteine to its phenylalanine, the CDR3 spans 13 amino acids. Here the CDR3 DNA is all that survives: 39 bases in frame from base 1. The germline V gene (reference sequence) yields LNHNV for CDR1 and YYDKDF for CDR2. CD8 naive samples were CD45RO-negative cells positively selected for CCR7, giving a CD45RA+CCR7+ population that excluded TemRA cells. The donors were healthy, HIV-negative adults who had no recently reported acute infections or vaccinations. All donors were Caucasian adults living in Nashville, Tennessee, USA. Blood was collected by leukapheresis, and PBMCs were isolated by Ficoll-Histopaque density gradient centrifugation and then cryopreserved in liquid nitrogen vapor phase. Purity and quantity of every magnetically sorted T cell population were checked by analytical flow cytometry. From each sorted fraction, genomic DNA was isolated and quantified by UV absorbance on a Nanodrop 2000c.

The record originates from a study of shared clonotypes between healthy human individuals (dated by TCRdb to the early 2020s). For the study in its entirety: The cohort comprised a couple of women and a few men aged 18 to 49 years. Per donor, three plates each were used for CD4 naive and CD4 memory, two for CD8 naive, and one for CD8 memory. To estimate repertoire size and how much clonotypes are shared between individuals, the study performed deep sequencing of blood TCR repertoires from a few healthy adults. To increase sequencing depth and limit assay-specific biases, different laboratories used diverse techniques to prepare libraries and sequence TCR repertoires. Leukapheresis yielded between about 0.9 and 9.5 billion PBMCs per donor.

The full study reports these points: Sharing across a few donors was observed for approximately 5% of naive CD4, 3% to 3.5% of naive CD8, over 2% of memory CD4, and about 0.4% of memory CD8 clonotypes. Clonotypes shared by all four sorted-subset donors showed higher generation probabilities than non-shared clonotypes. Rarefaction of sorted-subset datasets indicated incomplete sequencing despite the large sequencing depth. Sampling was restricted to blood, and TCR repertoires in tissue are likely to differ from TCR repertoires in blood. Based on pairwise subsampling, the degree of clonotype sharing among donors was expected to be affected by sequencing depth. The small number of donors limited the genetic and exposure-history diversity represented. Naive subsets generally had larger estimated clonotype richness than memory subsets.

Sequencing was done on a sample of naive CD8+ T cells sorted from blood. The cell subset or site label corresponds to: CD45RA+CCR7+. This clonotype was obtained from a man aged 25 to 40 in good health. The chain couples TRBV15 to TRBJ2-7; the D gene assignment is ambiguous. The CDR3 protein: CATSSLDDYEQYF. The DNA reads TGTGCCACCAGCAGTCTAGATGACTACGAGCAGTACTTC.